This passage covers 11 T cell receptor beta chains from one sample sequenced in a study of T cell responses to AZD1222 COVID-19 vaccine. Clones were read by immunoSEQ multiplex PCR, and TCRdb kept only the in-frame ones, dropping some. The profile covers roughly 180,000 clones, with 87% appearing a single time and 2% to 3% taken by the ten largest. The material sequenced was peripheral blood, taken on day 0 of AZD1222 vaccination. Source of these receptors: an adult in good health.

The chain's CDR3 is CASSMTSGAVGEQYF. For the CDR3, the DNA is TGTGCCAGTAGTATGACTAGCGGTGCTGTGGGCGAGCAGTACTTC. The chain combines TRBV19 with TRBJ2-7; 9 nucleotides agree with TRBD2. V shed 3 bases and J 6 bases; nucleotides not matched to a gene: 9. This CDR3 spans 15 amino acids. Germline-derived CDR1 and CDR2 are LNHDA and SQIVND (reference sequence).

The rearrangement uses TRBV6-5 and TRBJ1-1; possible D gene TRBD1, 5 bases. The CDR3 runs to 13 residues. CDR1 is MNHEY, CDR2 SVGAGI, per germline. The V end lost 6 bases, the J end lost 4 bases, and 12 bases lay between the germline ends. This CDR3 is CASRIGHLTEAFF. For the CDR3, the DNA is TGTGCCAGCAGGATCGGACACCTCACTGAAGCTTTCTTT.

This chain joins TRBV3-1 (or the pseudogene TRBV3-2) and TRBJ1-2, with 7 positions matching TRBD1. Losses at the gene ends were 2 bases for V and 6 bases for J; bases not matched to a gene: 15. The CDR3 covers 17 residues. Germline V gene lookup returns CDR1 LGHDT and CDR2 YNNKEL (reference sequence). CDR3 sequence reads: CASSQRDSRRGNNGYTF. The CDR3 DNA follows: TGTGCCAGCAGCCAAAGGGACAGCCGACGCGGGAATAATGGCTACACCTTC.

V gene TRBV19 combines with J gene TRBJ1-2; tentatively, D is TRBD1 (5 bases). V gave up 5 bases and J gave up 6 bases, with 19 bases separating them. This CDR3 is 15 amino acids long. Germline V gives CDR1 LNHDA, CDR2 SQIVND (reference sequence). In nucleotides, the CDR3 is TGTGCCAGTAGTGCCCGATTTGAGGGGCGAGATGGCTACACCTTC. This gives the protein CASSARFEGRDGYTF.

The rearrangement links TRBV7-9 to TRBJ2-3; 9 bases agree with TRBD2. The CDR3 consists of 16 residues. V was clipped by 4 bases and J by 6 bases; unmatched bases: 11. The germline V gene encodes CDR1 SEHNR and CDR2 FQNEAQ (reference sequence). The CDR3 coding sequence is TGTGCCAGCAGCTCCCACCTTAGCGGGAGAAGGGATACGCAGTATTTT. This codes for CASSSHLSGRRDTQYF. Full variable domain (missing parts from reference TRBV7-9 and TRBJ2-3): DTGVSQNPRHKITKRGQNVTFRCDPISEHNRLYWYRQTLGQGPEFLTYFQNEAQLEKSRLLSDRFSAERPKGSFSTLEIQRTEQGDSAMYLCASSSHLSGRRDTQYFGPGTRLTVL.

V gene TRBV7-2 combines with J gene TRBJ1-2, with D maybe TRBD1 (5 bases). The CDR3 runs to 14 residues. Trimming shortened V by 5 bases and J by 0 bases, and 10 bases separated the two germline ends. CDR1 SGHTA and CDR2 FQGNSA come from the germline V gene. The CDR3 coding sequence is TGTGCCAGCAGCCAGAGGGGAGCTAACTATGGCTACACCTTC. It yields the protein CASSQRGANYGYTF.

This chain links TRBV4-1 with TRBJ2-7; 8 nucleotides align to TRBD2. The ends lost 5 bases at V and 5 bases at J; junction bases unmatched: 8. CDR3 length: 14 amino acids. Germline values: CDR1 MGHRA, CDR2 YSYEKL. The CDR3 region is CASSGRLATNEQYF. CDR3 in DNA: TGCGCCAGCAGCGGGCGACTAGCGACGAACGAGCAGTACTTC.

This clone was seen just once. The J gene is TRBJ1-1, the V gene TRBV7-9; D unclear. V lost 2 bases, J lost 6 bases, and 10 bases lay in between. The CDR3 spans 13 residues. Looked up from germline, CDR1 is SEHNR and CDR2 is FQNEAQ (reference sequence). The CDR3 DNA follows: TGTGCCAGCAGCTTAATGCAAGGAGCTGAAGCTTTCTTT. It is translated as CASSLMQGAEAFF.

The V gene is TRBV19, the J gene TRBJ2-5; 9 positions agree with TRBD2. The CDR3 is made up of 16 amino acids. V was clipped by 2 bases and J by 7 bases; unmatched bases: 11. Germline assignment: CDR1 LNHDA and CDR2 SQIVND (reference sequence). The CDR3 spells CASSIKASGAIMTQYF. The CDR3 DNA reads as TGTGCCAGTAGTATAAAGGCTAGCGGGGCAATAATGACCCAGTACTTC.

This chain joins TRBV7-9 and TRBJ2-3; TRBD2 matches at 7 bases. The CDR3 is made up of 14 amino acids. The germline CDR1 and CDR2 sequences are SEHNR and FQNEAQ (reference sequence). With 7 bases clipped from V and 2 bases from J, the junction kept 6 bases outside the gene matches. The CDR3 here is CASNSGPFTDTQYF. The CDR3 coding sequence is TGTGCCAGCAATAGCGGGCCTTTCACAGATACGCAGTATTTT.

V gene TRBV27 combines with J gene TRBJ2-7; no clear D. CDR1 and CDR2 from the germline V gene are MNHEY and SMNVEV (reference sequence). V lost 8 bases, J lost 0 bases, and 11 bases lay in between. This CDR3 is 13 amino acids long. CDR3 loop: CASRPRSSYEQYF. The CDR3 DNA reads TGTGCCAGCCGCCCAAGGAGCTCCTACGAGCAGTACTTC.